The T cell receptor beta chain described here comes from a study of T cell responses to AZD1222 COVID-19 vaccine. The study's findings and limits: Close to half of spike-specific TCRs reportedly recognize unmutated variant regions. Among vaccine-associated CD4 TCRs, coverage spanned spike, with dominance at 160-218 and 743-854. Among the donors, most were white British and more were female, and clonal diversity was possibly underestimated.

The V end lost 4 bases, the J end lost 9 bases, and 14 bases lay between the germline ends. The CDR3 loop spans 14 amino acids. CDR1 is SGDLS, CDR2 YYNGEE, per germline. Clones were read by immunoSEQ multiplex PCR, and TCRdb kept only the in-frame ones, dropping some. The table lists more than 85,000 clones, around nine tenths of them singletons. Worth noting for this clone: Its antigen is not identified.

This specimen consisted of peripheral blood, obtained on day 0 of AZD1222 vaccination. The chain combines TRBV9 with TRBJ1-6; D gene uncertain. The clonotype originates from an adult in good health. The CDR3 protein is CASSSQSLGSPLHF. CDR3 coding DNA: TGTGCCAGCAGCTCCCAATCCCTCGGTTCACCCCTCCACTTT. Complete variable domain (other parts from reference TRBV9 and TRBJ1-6): DSGVTQTPKHLITATGQRVTLRCSPRSGDLSVYWYQQSLDQGLQFLIQYYNGEERAKGNILERFSAQQFPDLHSELNLSSLELGDSALYFCASSSQSLGSPLHFGNGTRLTVT.